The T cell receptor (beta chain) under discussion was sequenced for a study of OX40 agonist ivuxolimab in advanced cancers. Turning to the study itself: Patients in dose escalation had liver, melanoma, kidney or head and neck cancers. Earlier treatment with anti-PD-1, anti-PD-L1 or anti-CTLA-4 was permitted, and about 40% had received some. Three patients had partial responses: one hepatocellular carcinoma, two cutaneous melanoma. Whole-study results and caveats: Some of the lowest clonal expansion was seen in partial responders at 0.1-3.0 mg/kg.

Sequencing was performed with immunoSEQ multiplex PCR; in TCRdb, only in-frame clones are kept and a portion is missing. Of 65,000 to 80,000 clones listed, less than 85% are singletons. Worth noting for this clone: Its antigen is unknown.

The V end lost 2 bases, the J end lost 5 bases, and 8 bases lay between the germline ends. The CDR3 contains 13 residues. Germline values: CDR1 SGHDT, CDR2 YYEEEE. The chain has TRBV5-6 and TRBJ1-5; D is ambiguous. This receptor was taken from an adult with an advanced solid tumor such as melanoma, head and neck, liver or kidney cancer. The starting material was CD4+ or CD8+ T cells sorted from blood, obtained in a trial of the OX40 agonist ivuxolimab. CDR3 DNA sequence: TGTGCCAGCAGCTTTGGGGTGGATCAGCCCCAGCATTTT. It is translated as CASSFGVDQPQHF. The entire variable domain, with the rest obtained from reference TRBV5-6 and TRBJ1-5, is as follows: DAGVTQSPTHLIKTRGQQVTLRCSPKSGHDTVSWYQQALGQGPQFIFQYYEEEERQRGNFPDRFSGHQFPNYSSELNVNALLLGDSALYLCASSFGVDQPQHFGDGTRLSIL.